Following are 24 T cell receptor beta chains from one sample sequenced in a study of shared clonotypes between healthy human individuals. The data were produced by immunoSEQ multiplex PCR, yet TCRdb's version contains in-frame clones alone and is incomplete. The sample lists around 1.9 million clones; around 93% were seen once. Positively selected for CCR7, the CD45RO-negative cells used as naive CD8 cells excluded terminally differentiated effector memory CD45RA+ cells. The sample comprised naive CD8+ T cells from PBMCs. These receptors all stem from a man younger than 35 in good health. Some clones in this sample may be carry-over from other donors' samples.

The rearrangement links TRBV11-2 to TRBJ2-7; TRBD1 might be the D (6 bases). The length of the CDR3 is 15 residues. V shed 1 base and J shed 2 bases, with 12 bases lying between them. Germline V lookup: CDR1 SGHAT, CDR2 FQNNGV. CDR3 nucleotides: TGTGCCAGCAGCTTAGGGACAGCAGCCCCCTACGAGCAGTACTTC. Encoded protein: CASSLGTAAPYEQYF.

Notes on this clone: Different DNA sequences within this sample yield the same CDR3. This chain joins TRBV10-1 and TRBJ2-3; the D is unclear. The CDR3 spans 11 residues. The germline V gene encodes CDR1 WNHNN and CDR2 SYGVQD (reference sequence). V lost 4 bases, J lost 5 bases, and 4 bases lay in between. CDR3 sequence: CASSGGDTQYF. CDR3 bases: TGCGCCAGCAGTGGAGGAGATACGCAGTATTTT.

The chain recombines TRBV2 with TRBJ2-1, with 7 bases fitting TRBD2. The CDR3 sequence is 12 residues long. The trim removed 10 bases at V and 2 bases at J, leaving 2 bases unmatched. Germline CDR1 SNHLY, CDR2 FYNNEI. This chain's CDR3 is CATAGAYNEQFF. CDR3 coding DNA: TGTGCCACCGCGGGGGCCTACAATGAGCAGTTCTTC.

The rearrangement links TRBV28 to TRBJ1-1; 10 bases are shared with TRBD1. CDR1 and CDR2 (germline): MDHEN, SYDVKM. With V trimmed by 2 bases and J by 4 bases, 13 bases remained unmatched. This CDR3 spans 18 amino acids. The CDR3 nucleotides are TGTGCCAGCAGTTTAAGGACAGGGGGAATTATATTGGGCACTGAAGCTTTCTTT. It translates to CASSLRTGGIILGTEAFF. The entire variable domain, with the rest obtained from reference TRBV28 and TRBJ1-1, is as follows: DVKVTQSSRYLVKRTGEKVFLECVQDMDHENMFWYRQDPGLGLRLIYFSYDVKMKEKGDIPEGYSVSREKKERFSLILESASTNQTSMYLCASSLRTGGIILGTEAFFGQGTRLTVV.

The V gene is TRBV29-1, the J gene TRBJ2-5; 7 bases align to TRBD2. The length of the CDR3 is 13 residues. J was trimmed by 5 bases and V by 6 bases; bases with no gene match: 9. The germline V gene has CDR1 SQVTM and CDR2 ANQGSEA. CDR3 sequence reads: CSVLGWGGETQYF. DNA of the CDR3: TGCAGCGTCCTGGGATGGGGAGGGGAGACCCAGTACTTC.

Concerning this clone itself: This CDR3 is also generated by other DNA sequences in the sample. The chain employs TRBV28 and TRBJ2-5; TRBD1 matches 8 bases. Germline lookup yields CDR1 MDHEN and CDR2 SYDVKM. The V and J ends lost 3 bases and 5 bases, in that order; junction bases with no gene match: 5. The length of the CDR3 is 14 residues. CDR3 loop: CASSFQGAGETQYF. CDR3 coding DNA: TGTGCCAGCAGTTTTCAGGGGGCGGGTGAGACCCAGTACTTC. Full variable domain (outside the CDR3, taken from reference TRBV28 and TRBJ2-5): DVKVTQSSRYLVKRTGEKVFLECVQDMDHENMFWYRQDPGLGLRLIYFSYDVKMKEKGDIPEGYSVSREKKERFSLILESASTNQTSMYLCASSFQGAGETQYFGPGTRLLVL.

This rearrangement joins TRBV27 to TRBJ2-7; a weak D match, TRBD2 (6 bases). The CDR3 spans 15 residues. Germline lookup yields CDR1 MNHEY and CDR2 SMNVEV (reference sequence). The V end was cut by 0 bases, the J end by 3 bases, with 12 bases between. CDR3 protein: CASSLSGLMVYEQYF. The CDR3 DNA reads TGTGCCAGCAGTTTATCGGGACTGATGGTCTACGAGCAGTACTTC.

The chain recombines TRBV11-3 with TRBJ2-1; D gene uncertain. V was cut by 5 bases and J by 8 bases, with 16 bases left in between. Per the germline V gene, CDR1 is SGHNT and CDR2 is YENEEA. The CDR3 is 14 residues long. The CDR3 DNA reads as TGTGCCAGCAGCCCACCCGACGCGGTCCATGAGCAGTTCTTC. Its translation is CASSPPDAVHEQFF.

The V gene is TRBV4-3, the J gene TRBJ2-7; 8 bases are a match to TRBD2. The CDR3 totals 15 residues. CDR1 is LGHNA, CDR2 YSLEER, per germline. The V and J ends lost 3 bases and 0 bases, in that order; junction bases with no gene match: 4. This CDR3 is CASSHAGGPSYEQYF. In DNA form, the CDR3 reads TGCGCCAGCAGCCACGCGGGAGGACCCTCCTACGAGCAGTACTTC.

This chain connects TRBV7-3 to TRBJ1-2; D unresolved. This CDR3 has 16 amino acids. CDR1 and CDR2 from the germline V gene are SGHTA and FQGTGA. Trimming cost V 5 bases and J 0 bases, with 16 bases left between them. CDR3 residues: CASSPTKARTNYGYTF. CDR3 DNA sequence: TGTGCCAGCAGCCCAACCAAGGCACGAACTAACTATGGCTACACCTTC.

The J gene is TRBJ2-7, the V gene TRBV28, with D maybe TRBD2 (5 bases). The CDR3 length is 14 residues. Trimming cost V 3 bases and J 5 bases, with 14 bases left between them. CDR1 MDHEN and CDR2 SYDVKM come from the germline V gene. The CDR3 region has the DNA TGTGCCAGCAGTTTTAGTCTAGCAGCCAACGAGCAGTACTTC. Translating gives CASSFSLAANEQYF.

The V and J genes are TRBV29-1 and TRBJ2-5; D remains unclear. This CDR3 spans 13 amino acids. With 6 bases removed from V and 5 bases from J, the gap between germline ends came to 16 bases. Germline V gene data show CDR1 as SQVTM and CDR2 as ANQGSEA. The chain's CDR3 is CSVEWSQVETQYF. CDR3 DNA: TGCAGCGTCGAGTGGTCCCAGGTGGAGACCCAGTACTTC. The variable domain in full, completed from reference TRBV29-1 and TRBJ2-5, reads SAVISQKPSRDICQRGTSLTIQCQVDSQVTMMFWYRQQPGQSLTLIATANQGSEATYESGFVIDKFPISRPNLTFSTLTVSNMSPEDSSIYLCSVEWSQVETQYFGPGTRLLVL.

For the CDR3, the DNA is TGTGCCAGCAGCAGTGGAGGGAGCTCCTACGAGCAGTACTTC. Protein sequence: CASSSGGSSYEQYF. The J gene is TRBJ2-7, the V gene TRBV7-8, with D possibly being TRBD2 (6 bases). V lost 5 bases to trimming and J lost 0 bases, with 11 bases between them. This CDR3 is built from 14 residues. CDR1 is SGHVS, CDR2 FQNEAQ, per germline.

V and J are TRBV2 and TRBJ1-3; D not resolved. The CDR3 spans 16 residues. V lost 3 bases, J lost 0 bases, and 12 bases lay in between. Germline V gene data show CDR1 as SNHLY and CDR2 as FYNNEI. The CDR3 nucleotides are TGTGCCAGCAGTGAGGGTCACCAGAGCTCTGGAAACACCATATATTTT. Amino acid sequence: CASSEGHQSSGNTIYF.

CDR3 residues: CASSQVAMDQETQYF. In DNA form, the CDR3 reads TGCGCCAGCAGCCAAGTGGCTATGGATCAAGAGACCCAGTACTTC. This chain connects TRBV4-1 to TRBJ2-5; D gene ambiguous. Trimming pared 1 base from V and 2 bases from J, leaving 11 bases between. Germline values: CDR1 MGHRA, CDR2 YSYEKL. This CDR3 comprises 15 residues.

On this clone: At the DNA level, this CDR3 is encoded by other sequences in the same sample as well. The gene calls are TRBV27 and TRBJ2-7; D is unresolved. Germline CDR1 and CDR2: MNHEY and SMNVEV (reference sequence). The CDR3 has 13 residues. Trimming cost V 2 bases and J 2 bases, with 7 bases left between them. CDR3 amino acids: CASSLDTTYEQYF. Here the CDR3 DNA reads TGTGCCAGCAGTTTAGACACCACCTACGAGCAGTACTTC.

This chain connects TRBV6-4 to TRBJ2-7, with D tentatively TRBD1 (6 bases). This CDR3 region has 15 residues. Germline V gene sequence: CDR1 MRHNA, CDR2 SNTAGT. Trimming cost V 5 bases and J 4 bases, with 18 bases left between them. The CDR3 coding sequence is TGTGCCAGCAGTCCCTTCCAGGGGAAAGGGTACGAGCAGTACTTC. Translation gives CASSPFQGKGYEQYF.

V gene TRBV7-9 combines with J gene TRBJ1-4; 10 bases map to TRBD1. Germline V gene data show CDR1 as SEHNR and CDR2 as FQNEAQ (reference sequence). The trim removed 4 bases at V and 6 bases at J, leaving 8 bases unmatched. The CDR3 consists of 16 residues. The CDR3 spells CASSYSDRGLYEKLFF. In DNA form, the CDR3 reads TGTGCCAGCAGCTATTCTGACAGGGGGCTGTATGAAAAACTGTTTTTT.

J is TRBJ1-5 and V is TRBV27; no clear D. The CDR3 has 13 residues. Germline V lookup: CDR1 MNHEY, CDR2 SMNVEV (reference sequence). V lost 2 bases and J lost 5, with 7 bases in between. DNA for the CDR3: TGTGCCAGCAGTTTAAGTTATTATCAGCCCCAGCATTTT. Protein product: CASSLSYYQPQHF.

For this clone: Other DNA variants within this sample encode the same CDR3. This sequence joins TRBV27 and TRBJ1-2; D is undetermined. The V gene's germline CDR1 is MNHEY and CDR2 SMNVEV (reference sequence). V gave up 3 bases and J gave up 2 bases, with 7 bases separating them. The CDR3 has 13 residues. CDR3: CASSFGENYGYTF. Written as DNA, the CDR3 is TGTGCCAGCAGTTTCGGGGAGAACTATGGCTACACCTTC.

In DNA form, the CDR3 reads TGTGCCAGCAGCCCTCTAGCGGGAGTGTCGAATGAGCAGTTCTTC. Its translation is CASSPLAGVSNEQFF. V usage is TRBV6-5 and J usage is TRBJ2-1; 10 nucleotides match TRBD2. V lost 6 bases, J lost 7 bases, and 9 bases stayed unmatched. CDR1 is MNHEY and CDR2 is SVGAGI in the germline V gene. CDR3 size: 15 residues.

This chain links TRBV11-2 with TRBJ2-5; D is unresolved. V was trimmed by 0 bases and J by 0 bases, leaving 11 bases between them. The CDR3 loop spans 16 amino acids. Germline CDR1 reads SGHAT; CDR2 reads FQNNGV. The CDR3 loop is CASSLEVVLNQETQYF. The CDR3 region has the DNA TGTGCCAGCAGCTTAGAGGTGGTCCTAAACCAAGAGACCCAGTACTTC.

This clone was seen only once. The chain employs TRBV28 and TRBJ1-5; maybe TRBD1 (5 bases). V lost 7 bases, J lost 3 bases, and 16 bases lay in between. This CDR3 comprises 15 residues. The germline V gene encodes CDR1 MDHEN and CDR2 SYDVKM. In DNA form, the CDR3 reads TGTGCCAGCACCCAAGGGGAGTTCGCCAATCAGCCCCAGCATTTT. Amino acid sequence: CASTQGEFANQPQHF.

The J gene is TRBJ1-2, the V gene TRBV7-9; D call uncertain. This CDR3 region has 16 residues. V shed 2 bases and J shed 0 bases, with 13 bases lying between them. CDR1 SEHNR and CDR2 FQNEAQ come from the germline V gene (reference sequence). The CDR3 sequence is CASSLIDQEANYGYTF. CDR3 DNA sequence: TGTGCCAGCAGCTTAATCGACCAGGAGGCTAACTATGGCTACACCTTC.